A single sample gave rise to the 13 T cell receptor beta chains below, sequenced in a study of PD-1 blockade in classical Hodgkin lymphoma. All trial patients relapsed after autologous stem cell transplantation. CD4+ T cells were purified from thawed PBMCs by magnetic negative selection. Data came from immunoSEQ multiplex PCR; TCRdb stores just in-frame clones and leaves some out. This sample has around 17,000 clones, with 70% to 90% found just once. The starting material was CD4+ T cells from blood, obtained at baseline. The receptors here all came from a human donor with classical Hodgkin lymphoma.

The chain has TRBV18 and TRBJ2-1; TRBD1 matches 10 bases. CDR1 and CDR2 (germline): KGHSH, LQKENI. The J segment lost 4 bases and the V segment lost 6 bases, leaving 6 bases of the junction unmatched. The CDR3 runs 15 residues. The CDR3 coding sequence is TGTGCCAGCTCGCCCCGGGACAGGGGTTACAATGAGCAGTTCTTC. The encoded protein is CASSPRDRGYNEQFF.

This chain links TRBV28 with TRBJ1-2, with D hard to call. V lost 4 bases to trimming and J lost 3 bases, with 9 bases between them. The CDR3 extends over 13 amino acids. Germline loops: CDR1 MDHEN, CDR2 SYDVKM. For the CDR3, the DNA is TGTGCCAGCAGTTCGGCCGGGGACTATGGCTACACCTTC. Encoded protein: CASSSAGDYGYTF.

CDR3 DNA: TGTGCCAGCAGCTTATCTCGAGACACCGGGGAGCTGTTTTTT. This codes for CASSLSRDTGELFF. The J gene is TRBJ2-2, the V gene TRBV7-2, with unresolved D. Trimming pared 2 bases from V and 3 bases from J, leaving 7 bases between. CDR1 and CDR2 from the germline V gene are SGHTA and FQGNSA. This CDR3 contains 14 residues.

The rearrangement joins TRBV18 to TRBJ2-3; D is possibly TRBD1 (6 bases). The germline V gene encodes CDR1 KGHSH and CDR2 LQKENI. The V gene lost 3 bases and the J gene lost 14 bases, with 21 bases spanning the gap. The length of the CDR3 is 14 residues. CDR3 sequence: CASSPVGGSPSPYF. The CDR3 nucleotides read TGTGCCAGCTCACCTGTAGGGGGATCCCCCTCCCCGTATTTT.

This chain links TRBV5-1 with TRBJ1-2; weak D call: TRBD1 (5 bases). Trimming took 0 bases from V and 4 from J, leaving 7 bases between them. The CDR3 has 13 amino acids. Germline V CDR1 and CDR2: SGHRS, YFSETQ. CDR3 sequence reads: CASSLGQFYGYTF. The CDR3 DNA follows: TGCGCCAGCAGCTTGGGACAGTTCTATGGCTACACCTTC.

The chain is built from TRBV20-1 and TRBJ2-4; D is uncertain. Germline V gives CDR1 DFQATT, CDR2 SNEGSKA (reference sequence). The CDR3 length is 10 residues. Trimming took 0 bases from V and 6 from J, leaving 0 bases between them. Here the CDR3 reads CSARENIQYF. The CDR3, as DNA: TGCAGTGCTAGAGAAAACATTCAGTACTTC.

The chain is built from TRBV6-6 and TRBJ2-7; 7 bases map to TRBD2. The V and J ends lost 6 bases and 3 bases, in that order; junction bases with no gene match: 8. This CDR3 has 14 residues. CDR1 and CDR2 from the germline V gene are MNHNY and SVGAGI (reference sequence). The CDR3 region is CASSYAGANYEQYF. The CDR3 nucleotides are TGTGCCAGCAGCTACGCGGGAGCTAACTACGAGCAGTACTTC.

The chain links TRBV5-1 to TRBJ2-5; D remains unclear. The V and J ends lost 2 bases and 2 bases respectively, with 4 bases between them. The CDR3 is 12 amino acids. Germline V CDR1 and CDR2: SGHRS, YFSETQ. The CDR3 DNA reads TGCGCCAGCAGCTTCGATCAAGAGACCCAGTACTTC. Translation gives CASSFDQETQYF.

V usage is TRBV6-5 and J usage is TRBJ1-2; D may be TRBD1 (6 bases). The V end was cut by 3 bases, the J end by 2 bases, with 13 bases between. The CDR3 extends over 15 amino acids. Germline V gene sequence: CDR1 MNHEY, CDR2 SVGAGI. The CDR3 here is CASSYVAGVNYGYTF. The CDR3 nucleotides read TGTGCCAGCAGTTATGTGGCAGGGGTGAACTATGGCTACACCTTC.

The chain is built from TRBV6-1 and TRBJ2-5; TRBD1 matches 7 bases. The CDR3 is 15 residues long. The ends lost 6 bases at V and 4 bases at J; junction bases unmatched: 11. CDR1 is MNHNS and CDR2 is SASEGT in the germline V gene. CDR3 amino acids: CASSDGEGAGETQYF. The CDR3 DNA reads TGTGCCAGCAGCGATGGCGAGGGGGCGGGAGAGACCCAGTACTTC.

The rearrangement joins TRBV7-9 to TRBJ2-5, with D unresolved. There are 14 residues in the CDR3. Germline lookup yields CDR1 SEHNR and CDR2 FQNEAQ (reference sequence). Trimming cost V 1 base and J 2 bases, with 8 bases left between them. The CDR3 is CASSLVWQQETQYF. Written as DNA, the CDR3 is TGTGCCAGCAGCTTAGTCTGGCAGCAAGAGACCCAGTACTTC. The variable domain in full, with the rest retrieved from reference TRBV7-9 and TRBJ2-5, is DTGVSQNPRHKITKRGQNVTFRCDPISEHNRLYWYRQTLGQGPEFLTYFQNEAQLEKSRLLSDRFSAERPKGSFSTLEIQRTEQGDSAMYLCASSLVWQQETQYFGPGTRLLVL.

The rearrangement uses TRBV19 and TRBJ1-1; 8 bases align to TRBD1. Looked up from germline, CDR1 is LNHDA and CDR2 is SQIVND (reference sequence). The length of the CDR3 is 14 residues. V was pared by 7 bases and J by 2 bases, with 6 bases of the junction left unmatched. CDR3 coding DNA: TGTGCCAGTAATAGACAGGGGATTAACACTGAAGCTTTCTTT. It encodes CASNRQGINTEAFF.

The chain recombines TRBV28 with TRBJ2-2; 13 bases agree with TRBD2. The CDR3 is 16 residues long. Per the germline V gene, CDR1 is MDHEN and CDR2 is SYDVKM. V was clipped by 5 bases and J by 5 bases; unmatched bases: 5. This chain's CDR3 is CASSRLAGGSTGELFF. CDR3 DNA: TGTGCCAGCAGTCGACTAGCGGGAGGTTCTACCGGGGAGCTGTTTTTT.